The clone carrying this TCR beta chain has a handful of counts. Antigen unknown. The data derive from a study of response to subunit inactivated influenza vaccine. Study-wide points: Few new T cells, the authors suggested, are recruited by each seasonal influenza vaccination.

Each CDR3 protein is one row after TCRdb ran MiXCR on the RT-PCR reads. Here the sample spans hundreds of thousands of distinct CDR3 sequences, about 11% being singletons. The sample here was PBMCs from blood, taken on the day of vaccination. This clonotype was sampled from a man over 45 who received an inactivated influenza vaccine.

The CDR3, as DNA: TGTGCCAGCAGCGGTATTAGGGGCAACTACGAGCAGTACTTC. Translating gives CASSGIRGNYEQYF. The chain carries TRBV5-6 and TRBJ2-7; tentative D call: TRBD1 (5 bases). The germline CDR1 and CDR2 sequences are SGHDT and YYEEEE. Trimming shortened V by 4 bases and J by 3 bases, and 14 bases separated the two germline ends. This CDR3 is built from 14 residues.